Described below is a single T cell receptor beta chain sequence and its context. The antigen it recognizes is unknown. No much larger clonotype is one base removed from it; base qualities were not supplied. CDR1 and CDR2 were assigned from the germline V gene as SGHDT and YYEEEE. Here V drops 2 bases and J drops 0 bases, and the junction holds 6 bases not matched to any gene. Spanning cysteine to phenylalanine, the CDR3 consists of 16 amino acids. Only the CDR3 DNA stays, 48 bases, in frame from base 1. The sample comes from a study of cytomegalovirus exposure and HLA in healthy donors (dated by TCRdb to 2017 to 2019). Concerning the study at large: An earlier analysis of roughly 610 of the donors reported approximately 260 Gb of sequence data and approximately 120 million unique TCR beta sequences obtained from around 180 million T cells. Roughly 290 gigabases of sequencing data and around 80 million unique TCR sequences made up an early release that covered some 640 HLA-typed donors. Of the roughly 400 genotyped donors, more than 75% were placed in the genetic ancestry cluster associated with self-reported Caucasian donors. The study aimed to test whether signatures of past pathogen exposure could be identified by cataloging public T cell receptors. The T cell repertoires of several hundred subjects were profiled by immunosequencing and related to cytomegalovirus serostatus. In addition to the first cohort of roughly 700 subjects, a separate validation cohort of 120 different subjects was used. High-throughput TCR immunosequencing, statistical association of individual TCRs with disease status, and machine learning were combined to predict cytomegalovirus infection status. A later analysis re-examined previously published TCR beta repertoires from just over 650 donors and added high-resolution HLA genotyping to investigate patterns of TCR occurrence. Rather than drawing on any new phenotypic data, the later analysis identified candidate immune exposures from TCR beta sequences and the way those sequences occurred across donors. An earlier analysis of some 500 of the donors applied high-throughput TCR beta sequencing to assess whether each TCR beta V gene segment acted as functional or pseudogenic. Alongside the repertoire data, information on donor age, sex, ethnicity and CMV serostatus was compiled. Genome-wide SNP genotypes for about three fifths of the roughly 670 donors were used in a later genetic analysis, which treated that subset as a discovery cohort. Every discovery cohort repertoire had been produced on one sequencing platform. HLA typing included class I and class II loci at four-digit resolution. The number of donors typed differed by locus, with about 629-630 for A, B, C, DRB1 and DQB1, about 500 for DQA1, about 610 for DPA1, and approximately 470 for DPB1. Because of strong linkage in the cohort, five DR-DQ haplotypes were treated as single units for association and clustering. On average, roughly 250,000 unique TCR beta nucleotide sequences were sequenced per donor among 398 genotyped donors of the cohort, with 15% to 20% of those sequences being non-productive.

The protocol used for the library was the immunoSEQ multiplex PCR assay. A mixture of 60 forward primers for TCR Vbeta segments and 13 reverse primers for TCR Jbeta segments was used in the multiplex PCR. The CDR3 region of rearranged TCR beta genes was amplified from genomic DNA with a multiplex PCR assay. Amplified TCR beta libraries were sequenced as 87-base-pair reads on the Illumina HiSeq System. As for the authors' bioinformatics: A later analysis tallied some 79 million unique TCR beta chains across the 666 repertoires, and around 10 million of those chains were shared by two or more donors. Raw reads were error-corrected and collapsed into unique sequences with a nearest-neighbor algorithm that merged closely related sequences to remove PCR and sequencing errors. V, D and J gene segments were assigned by aligning CDR3 sequences to IMGT reference sequences. Each retained sequence needed at least a six-nucleotide match to both a V gene segment and a J gene segment. Rearrangements were classified as productive when the CDR3 lacked stop codons and remained in frame with V and J, and all other rearrangements were classified as non-productive. CDR3 was defined by IMGT convention, running from the second conserved V-encoded cysteine to the conserved J-encoded phenylalanine. Sequences without an unambiguous match to a single V gene segment were excluded from the earlier analysis of about 630 of the donors. In an earlier analysis of almost 600 of the donors, a V segment was called functional when productive rearrangements were above 56.7%, and segregating when the standard deviation between donors exceeded 5%. A statistical classification framework was built for diagnosing cytomegalovirus status from the catalog of TCR beta chain sequences. V and J gene assignment, in a later analysis, came from comparing TCR nucleotide sequences with IMGT/GENE-DB human TR gene sequences. In a later analysis, CDR3 sequences and most-parsimonious VDJ recombination scenarios were assigned using the TCRdist pipeline. In a later analysis, each TCR beta chain was defined by its CDR3 amino acid sequence together with its V-gene family, and reads lacking a unique V-gene family were excluded. A later analysis removed 600 or so highly shared, low-generation-probability nucleotide sequences to deal with suspected cross-contamination and a sequencing artifact. A later analysis calculated a clonal expansion index for each public chain from normalized within-repertoire ranks of inferred template counts. A later analysis computed generation probabilities with a VDJ recombination model fitted to out-of-frame rearrangements, and checked the results against IGoR. In a later analysis, hypergeometric tests were used to score TCR-TCR, TCR-HLA and TCR-CMV co-occurrence, with a repertoire-size bias correction applied to TCR pairs. In a later analysis, false discovery rates were estimated by permuting HLA or CMV assignments 20 times. A later analysis grouped co-occurring TCRs with DBSCAN, adding TCRdist sequence similarity when clustering within HLA-allele-positive subsets. Repertoires with fewer than 30,000 or more than 120,000 public chains, plus five repertoires with anomalous nucleotide sharing, were excluded from co-occurrence clustering. In TCRdb, the immuneACCESS table is reduced to in-frame sequences with V and J assigned. These tables do not hold every clone; where another copy was compared, an unresolved V gene accounts for under half, and the others remain unexplained. The D gene and trimming were derived from the DNA, and the V and J assignments and clone size from that table. A total of around 130,000 clones appear in this sample, about 75% of them only once. The top ten constitute 2.5% to 3.5% of the sample.

The cohort was made up of several hundred healthy bone marrow donors. All cohort members were sampled while nominally healthy, although unrecorded immune exposures were likely present. The donor tested CMV seropositive and was one of the 289 seropositive cohort members. A peripheral blood sample was collected from each donor, and TCR beta sequencing was performed on peripheral blood mononuclear cells. Genomic DNA was extracted from the blood cell samples with the Qiagen DNeasy Blood Extraction Kit. Results the study describes overall, beyond this receptor: The 87-base-pair reads could not distinguish some IMGT-functional V segments, including TRBV6-2 and TRBV6-3, so those segments were excluded. Correlated functional status among segregating V segments might reflect linkage disequilibrium, but an unknown experimental factor could not be ruled out. The study listed approximately 150 TCR beta chains as associated with cytomegalovirus. Across donors, most TCR sequences were observed very rarely, whereas some public TCRs were present in many individuals. The only immune exposure information available for the cohort was CMV serostatus. In a later analysis, TCR association rates were found to vary across HLA loci, with the most associated TCRs seen for DRB1 alleles and the fewest for HLA-C alleles. In a later analysis, most CMV-associated TCR beta chains were found to appear HLA-restricted, with HLA associations seemingly driven largely by CMV exposure. A later genetic analysis reported fewer N-insertions in productive TCRs among donors in an Asian-associated ancestry cluster than the approximately 670-donor mean. It was suggested by the authors that the approach could potentially be generalized to other disease states and immunological phenotypes. An earlier analysis of around 600 of the donors showed that most TCR beta V segments appeared in productive rearrangements either about 90% or about 30% of the time, which broadly matched IMGT annotations. A later analysis associated 15,000 to 20,000 TCR beta sequences with specific HLA alleles at a false discovery rate of 0.05. V-gene and J-gene trimming of TCR beta chains was associated with a missense DCLRE1C variant in a later genetic analysis, and the association was replicated in an independent cohort. Only TCR beta chains were sequenced in this cohort, and the absence of alpha or paired-chain data limited detectable features. A few of the identified cytomegalovirus-associated TCR beta chains were confirmed in vitro to be specific for cytomegalovirus antigens. A cluster of highly shared sequence variants was judged likely to be a technical artifact of the sequencing pipeline. Approximately 16 rarely observed V segments, including chromosome 9 orphons, were excluded from the earlier analysis of a few hundred of the donors because counts were too low. The classifier was reported to diagnose cytomegalovirus status with high specificity and sensitivity in both the original and validation cohorts. A further reported finding was that TCR beta sequences accurately predicted the HLA-A and HLA-B alleles for most subjects in the first cohort. In a later analysis, HLA-associated TCR beta chains were found to be more clonally expanded and to have lower generation probabilities than equally common non-associated chains. Because HLA typing was unavailable for some donors at each locus, only the typed subset was used in association tests. Assigning TCR associations to individual alleles was difficult when HLA alleles, especially DR and DQ, strongly co-occurred. In a later analysis, several top co-occurrence clusters were reported to appear linked to parvovirus B19, influenza, CMV and Epstein-Barr virus. Presence/absence analyses assumed roughly uniform sequencing depth across donors, an assumption that may not hold.

Material: PBMCs. The clonotype comes from a middle-aged woman in good health and CMV-seropositive. The sequence is built from TRBV5-6 and TRBJ2-3; TRBD1 matches 7 bases in the middle. The CDR3 protein is CASSFLQGVSTDTQYF. DNA sequence: TGTGCCAGCAGCTTTTTGCAGGGGGTTAGCACAGATACGCAGTATTTT.